The 21 T cell receptor beta chains below come from one sample, sequenced in a study of T-cell memory formation after mild COVID-19. TCRdb re-analysed the 5' RACE reads in MiXCR, keeping a single row per CDR3 protein. The table shows 450,000 or so distinct CDR3 sequences, with over 15% occurring only once. The sequenced material came from PBMCs or a T cell subset sorted from them (not recorded which). Receptor source: an adult woman who had mild COVID-19 (a few samples of this study predate the infection). Cell type and time point are not known.

In this sample, this clonotype turned up a few times. This chain joins TRBV20-1 and TRBJ1-4; 7 nucleotides match TRBD1. Unmatched junction bases numbered 9, after V lost 5 bases and J lost 6 bases. This CDR3 has 14 amino acids. Germline values: CDR1 DFQATT, CDR2 SNEGSKA (reference sequence). The CDR3 reads CSAYLRGKDEKLFF. In nucleotides, the CDR3 is TGCAGTGCTTACCTCAGGGGGAAGGATGAAAAACTGTTTTTT.

A note on this clonotype: This likely comes from a read error, as the CDR3 has no conserved phenylalanine or tryptophan at its end. This sequence joins TRBV7-3 and TRBJ2-3, with no clear D. The CDR3 length is 13 residues. Trimming took 2 bases from V and 2 from J, leaving 5 bases between them. Germline loops: CDR1 SGHTA, CDR2 FQGTGA. CDR3 nucleotides: TGTGCCAGCAGCTTAGCGGACACAGATACGCAGTATTCT. Residues: CASSLADTDTQYS.

The chain employs TRBV4-3 and TRBJ2-1, with D maybe TRBD2 (6 bases). Germline lookup yields CDR1 LGHNA and CDR2 YSLEER. Deletions cut 5 bases from V and 3 bases from J, with 14 bases between. This CDR3 spans 15 amino acids. CDR3 protein: CASSTGVAYYNEQFF. CDR3 bases: TGCGCCAGCAGCACGGGGGTGGCCTACTACAATGAGCAGTTCTTC.

The chain recombines TRBV7-3 with TRBJ1-2; D unclear. This CDR3 has 13 residues. V lost 5 bases, J lost 10 bases, and 17 bases lay in between. Germline V CDR1 and CDR2: SGHTA, FQGTGA. CDR3: CASSKERLGAYTF. CDR3 DNA sequence: TGTGCCAGCAGCAAAGAACGTCTAGGAGCCTACACCTTC.

This clonotype was counted between two and nine times. The J gene is TRBJ2-5, the V gene TRBV10-3; a weak D match, TRBD2 (5 bases). Germline CDR1 ENHRY, CDR2 SYGVKD. V lost 0 bases and J lost 1, with 9 bases in between. The CDR3 covers 15 residues. CDR3 DNA: TGTGCCATCAGTGAGTCGAAGCGGTCCCAAGAGACCCAGTACTTC. It translates to CAISESKRSQETQYF.

This clonotype appeared many times. This chain links TRBV30 with TRBJ2-1, with D perhaps given as TRBD1 or TRBD2 (6 bases each). Germline lookup yields CDR1 GTSNPN and CDR2 SVGIG (reference sequence). V lost 2 bases and J 4 bases, leaving 12 bases between the germline ends. This CDR3 comprises 14 residues. The CDR3 nucleotides are TGTGCCTGGAGTAGCTGGGGGGCTTACAATGAGCAGTTCTTC. It yields the protein CAWSSWGAYNEQFF.

This clonotype was found a few times. The rearrangement joins TRBV29-1 to TRBJ2-1, with D possibly being TRBD1 or TRBD2 (12 bases each). V shed 7 bases and J shed 4 bases, with 29 bases lying between them. Germline V gene data show CDR1 as SQVTM and CDR2 as ANQGSEA. This CDR3 is 18 amino acids long. The CDR3 DNA sequence: TGCAGCGCCTCGGGACAGGGGGCTAGCGGGAGGGATTACAATGAGCAGTTCTTC. Translated: CSASGQGASGRDYNEQFF.

This clonotype was counted only a few times. This chain links TRBV24-1 with TRBJ1-2, with a tentative D call TRBD1 (6 bases). V was trimmed by 1 base and J by 0 bases, leaving 8 bases between them. This CDR3 is 15 amino acids long. Germline V gives CDR1 KGHDR, CDR2 SFDVKD. CDR3 DNA sequence: TGTGCCACCAGTGATTTAACAGGGACTAACTATGGCTACACCTTC. Protein sequence: CATSDLTGTNYGYTF.

The V gene is TRBV9, the J gene TRBJ1-1; 7 nucleotides match TRBD1. CDR3 size: 14 residues. Germline trimming cut 4 bases from V and 0 bases from J; bases unmatched to any gene: 3. Germline V gives CDR1 SGDLS, CDR2 YYNGEE. The CDR3 region is CASSTGDLNTEAFF. CDR3 nucleotide sequence: TGTGCCAGCAGCACAGGGGACTTGAACACTGAAGCTTTCTTT. Looking up the rest from reference TRBV9 and TRBJ1-1 gives the full variable domain: DSGVTQTPKHLITATGQRVTLRCSPRSGDLSVYWYQQSLDQGLQFLIQYYNGEERAKGNILERFSAQQFPDLHSELNLSSLELGDSALYFCASSTGDLNTEAFFGQGTRLTVV.

The table lists this clonotype with a few counts. V gene TRBV19 combines with J gene TRBJ2-7; 7 positions match TRBD1. This CDR3 is built from 13 residues. With 5 bases clipped from V and 2 bases from J, the junction kept 3 bases outside the gene matches. Looked up from germline, CDR1 is LNHDA and CDR2 is SQIVND (reference sequence). The CDR3 spells CASSRQGPYEQYF. DNA for the CDR3: TGTGCCAGTAGTCGACAGGGACCCTACGAGCAGTACTTC.

This clonotype has more than one count but fewer than ten. The V gene is TRBV3-1, the J gene TRBJ2-3; 10 bases agree with TRBD2. Germline V gene sequence: CDR1 LGHDT, CDR2 YNNKEL (reference sequence). This CDR3 is 16 amino acids long. J was trimmed by 6 bases and V by 3 bases; bases with no gene match: 9. DNA of the CDR3: TGTGCCAGCAGCCATGTTCTAGCGGGGGAACTGGATACGCAGTATTTT. It specifies CASSHVLAGELDTQYF.

V gene TRBV11-2 combines with J gene TRBJ2-7; a possible D gene is TRBD2 (6 bases). The ends were cut back, 0 bases at V and 2 bases at J, with 11 bases in the middle. CDR1 and CDR2 from the germline V gene are SGHAT and FQNNGV. The CDR3 sequence is 15 residues long. CDR3 sequence reads: CASSLERGHAYEQYF. In DNA form, the CDR3 reads TGTGCCAGCAGCTTAGAGCGGGGCCACGCCTACGAGCAGTACTTC.

This clonotype was seen at least ten times. The V call is TRBV5-1, the J call TRBJ2-7; 7 bases map to TRBD2. Germline V CDR1 and CDR2: SGHRS, YFSETQ. V lost 5 bases, J lost 2 bases, and 4 bases stayed unmatched. The CDR3 extends over 13 amino acids. As DNA, the CDR3 is TGCGCCAGCAGGTGGGGGGGAACCTACGAGCAGTACTTC. Translating it yields CASRWGGTYEQYF.

The chain employs TRBV5-1 and TRBJ2-3; 9 nucleotides match TRBD1. The germline CDR1 and CDR2 sequences are SGHRS and YFSETQ. The V and J ends lost 0 bases and 1 base, in that order; junction bases with no gene match: 6. The CDR3 runs 17 residues. CDR3 DNA sequence: TGCGCCAGCAGCTTGGGGCACCGGGACAGGGGCACAGATACGCAGTATTTT. Amino acids: CASSLGHRDRGTDTQYF.

The chain combines TRBV20-1 with TRBJ2-3; 12 bases are a match to TRBD2. V lost 5 bases, J lost 5 bases, and 11 bases stayed unmatched. The CDR3 length is 16 residues. The V gene's germline CDR1 is DFQATT and CDR2 SNEGSKA (reference sequence). The CDR3, as DNA: TGCAGTGCTCGGTCCGAACTAGCGGGAGGAGGAGATACGCAGTATTTT. It is translated as CSARSELAGGGDTQYF.

This clonotype was counted only a few times. V gene TRBV2 combines with J gene TRBJ2-7; the D is unclear. The germline CDR1 and CDR2 sequences are SNHLY and FYNNEI. V was shortened by 0 bases and J by 3 bases, with 15 bases between the two germline ends. CDR3 length: 16 amino acids. The DNA for the CDR3 is TGTGCCAGCAGTGAAGCGGGTGGTAACTCGGACTACGAGCAGTACTTC. Translation gives CASSEAGGNSDYEQYF.

The rearrangement links TRBV20-1 to TRBJ2-5; D is perhaps TRBD1 or TRBD2 (5 bases each). V dropped 6 bases and J dropped 5 bases, with 10 bases sitting between them. Germline lookup yields CDR1 DFQATT and CDR2 SNEGSKA (reference sequence). CDR3 length: 11 residues. CDR3: CSAHRRETQYF. CDR3 DNA sequence: TGCAGTGCCCACAGGAGGGAGACCCAGTACTTC.

J is TRBJ1-6 and V is TRBV7-3; D uncertain. Looked up from germline, CDR1 is SGHTA and CDR2 is FQGTGA. Trimming shortened V by 3 bases and J by 9 bases, and 12 bases separated the two germline ends. CDR3 length equals 14 residues. The CDR3 bases are TGTGCCAGCAGCTTTATTGCGGGTGGTTCACCCCTCCACTTT. Protein product: CASSFIAGGSPLHF.

The chain joins TRBV12-3 or TRBV12-4 to TRBJ1-5; D not certain. The V gene lost 5 bases and the J gene lost 5 bases, with 22 bases spanning the gap. The CDR3 spans 17 residues. This CDR3 is CASSTPPGTGPDQPQHF. In nucleotides, the CDR3 is TGTGCCAGCAGTACGCCACCGGGAACTGGGCCGGATCAGCCCCAGCATTTT.

The chain links TRBV5-5 to TRBJ2-1, with 8 bases that match TRBD1. The germline gives CDR1 SGHKS, CDR2 YYEKEE (reference sequence). The J segment lost 7 bases and the V segment lost 6 bases, leaving 9 bases of the junction unmatched. The CDR3 runs 14 residues. CDR3 nucleotides: TGTGCCAGCACCTTTCCGGGACAGGCGAATGAGCAGTTCTTC. Protein sequence: CASTFPGQANEQFF.

This clonotype was counted between two and nine times. The rearrangement joins TRBV2 to TRBJ2-7; D may match TRBD1 or TRBD2 (6 bases each). The CDR3 length is 15 residues. CDR1 is SNHLY, CDR2 FYNNEI, per germline. Trimming removed 8 bases from V and 5 bases from J, with 22 bases in between. This CDR3 reads CASRRGAGTSNEQYF. The CDR3 coding sequence is TGTGCCAGCCGTAGGGGGGCAGGTACCTCAAACGAGCAGTACTTC.